This TCR beta chain was obtained from a study of T cells in Graves' hyperthyroidism and ophthalmopathy. The V gene lost 5 bases and the J gene lost 5 bases, with 22 bases spanning the gap. CDR3 length: 16 residues. Germline values: CDR1 MDHEN, CDR2 SYDVKM. This clonotype was counted at least ten times. Its cognate antigen is unknown. Study results and caveats: A model of 13 V-J pairs discriminated ophthalmopathy from stable hyperthyroidism.

Clinical symptoms, serum thyroxine, TRAb, thyroid ultrasound and orbital computed tomography informed diagnoses. From under 12 ml of fresh peripheral blood, PBMCs were isolated. TCR beta CDR3 regions were amplified from RNA. The HTBI set primed first-round TCR CDR3 RT-PCR. Each CDR3 protein is one row after TCRdb ran MiXCR on the multiplex PCR reads. The table shows around 600,000 distinct CDR3 sequences, with approximately 15% occurring only once. This chain uses TRBV28 with TRBJ2-7, with D perhaps being TRBD1 or TRBD2 (6 bases each). The sample taken for sequencing was blood. The receptor was isolated from a woman aged 18-29 years with Graves' ophthalmopathy. The CDR3 nucleotides read TGTGCCAGCAGTCTGAGGGGGGCTCTCCGGGTGGACGAGCAGTACTTC. It translates to CASSLRGALRVDEQYF.